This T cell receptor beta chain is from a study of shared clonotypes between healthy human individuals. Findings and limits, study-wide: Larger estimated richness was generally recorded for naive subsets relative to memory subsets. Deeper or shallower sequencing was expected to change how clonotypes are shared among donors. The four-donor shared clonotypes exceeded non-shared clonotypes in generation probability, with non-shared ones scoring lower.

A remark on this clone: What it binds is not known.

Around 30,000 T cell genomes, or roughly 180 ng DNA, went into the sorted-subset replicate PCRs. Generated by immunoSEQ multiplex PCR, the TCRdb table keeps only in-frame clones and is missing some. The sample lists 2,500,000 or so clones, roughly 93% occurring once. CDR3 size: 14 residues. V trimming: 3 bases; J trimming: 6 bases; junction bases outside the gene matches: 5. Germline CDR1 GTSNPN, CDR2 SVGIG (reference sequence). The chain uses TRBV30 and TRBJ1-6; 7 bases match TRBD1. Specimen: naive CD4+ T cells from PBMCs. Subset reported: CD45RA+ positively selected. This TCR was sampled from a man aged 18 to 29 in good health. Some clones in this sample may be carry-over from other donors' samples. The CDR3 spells CAWSRDSFNSPLHF. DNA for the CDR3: TGTGCCTGGAGCAGGGACAGTTTTAATTCACCCCTCCACTTT.